This T cell receptor beta chain came from a study of cytomegalovirus exposure and HLA in healthy donors. Germline V CDR1 and CDR2: SNHLY, FYNNEI. V lost 7 bases and J 5 bases, leaving 12 bases between the germline ends. This CDR3 is 12 amino acids long. PCR used 60 Vbeta primers and 13 Jbeta primers. Using immunoSEQ multiplex PCR, the repertoire was profiled, and TCRdb retains in-frame clones only, with some absent. In total, the table holds about 200,000 clones. The sequence derives from a girl aged 2 to 10 in good health and CMV-seropositive. This chain joins TRBV2 and TRBJ2-7; D might be TRBD2 (5 bases). Material for sequencing was PBMCs. CDR3 protein: CASTWGDHEQYF. The DNA of the CDR3 is TGTGCCAGCACCTGGGGAGATCACGAGCAGTACTTC.